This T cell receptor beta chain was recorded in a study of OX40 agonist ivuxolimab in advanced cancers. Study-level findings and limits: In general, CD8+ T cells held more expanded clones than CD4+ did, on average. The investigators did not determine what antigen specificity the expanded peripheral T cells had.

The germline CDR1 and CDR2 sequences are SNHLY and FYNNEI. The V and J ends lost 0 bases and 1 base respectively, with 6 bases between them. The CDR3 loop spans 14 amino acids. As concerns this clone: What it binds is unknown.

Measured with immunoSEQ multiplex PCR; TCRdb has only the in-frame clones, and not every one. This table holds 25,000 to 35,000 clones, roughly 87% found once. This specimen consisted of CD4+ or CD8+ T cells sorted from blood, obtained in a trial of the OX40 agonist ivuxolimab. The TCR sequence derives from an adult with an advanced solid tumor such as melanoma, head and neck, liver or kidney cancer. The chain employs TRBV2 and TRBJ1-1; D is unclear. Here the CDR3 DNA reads TGTGCCAGCAGTGAAGCGTTCCAGAACACTGAAGCTTTCTTT. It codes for CASSEAFQNTEAFF.